These 7 T cell receptor beta chains originate from one sample sequenced in a study of cytotoxic CD8 clonotypes in ibrutinib-treated CLL (dated by TCRdb to 2020 to 2023). Receptor libraries were prepared by the immunoSEQ multiplex PCR assay. TCRdb took over this immuneACCESS table, retaining in-frame rearrangements with V and J assigned. Such tables are incomplete; in checked studies, under half of the missing clones stem from an unresolved V gene, and the remainder is unexplained. In this sample the table shows fewer than 55,000 clones, roughly 57% of which occur a single time. Clones ranked in the top ten supply around 30% of the sample. The time point label for this specimen denotes: approximately 2 years on ibrutinib. This specimen consisted of PBMCs, obtained after 24 months of ibrutinib treatment. These receptors were collected from a human donor with chronic lymphocytic leukemia.

This sequence joins TRBV4-1 and TRBJ1-1; D ambiguous. CDR1 and CDR2 (germline): MGHRA, YSYEKL. V lost 2 bases to trimming and J lost 0 bases, with 10 bases between them. The CDR3 loop spans 15 amino acids. Here the CDR3 DNA reads TGCGCCAGCAGCCAACACTCAGGTATGAACACTGAAGCTTTCTTT. Protein product: CASSQHSGMNTEAFF.

The rearrangement uses TRBV5-4 and TRBJ2-2; D remains unclear. The CDR3 contains 15 residues. The V gene lost 3 bases and the J gene lost 5 bases, with 14 bases spanning the gap. Germline values: CDR1 SGHNT, CDR2 YYREEE (reference sequence). As DNA, the CDR3 is TGTGCCAGCAGCTCCCTAGGAAGTGGGACCGGGGAGCTGTTTTTT. Translation: CASSSLGSGTGELFF. Complete variable domain (other parts from reference TRBV5-4 and TRBJ2-2): ETGVTQSPTHLIKTRGQQVTLRCSSQSGHNTVSWYQQALGQGPQFIFQYYREEENGRGNFPPRFSGLQFPNYSSELNVNALELDDSALYLCASSSLGSGTGELFFGEGSRLTVL.

The rearrangement uses TRBV5-1 and TRBJ1-1; the match to TRBD1 covers 7 bases. This CDR3 is built from 18 residues. The V and J ends lost 4 bases and 2 bases, in that order; junction bases with no gene match: 17. Germline lookup yields CDR1 SGHRS and CDR2 YFSETQ. In nucleotides, the CDR3 is TGCGCCAGCAGCCGGAAAGACAGGGACGGATTGGGAAACACTGAAGCTTTCTTT. Its protein product is CASSRKDRDGLGNTEAFF.

The chain couples TRBV27 to TRBJ2-2; 8 bases are a match to TRBD2. Germline V gene data show CDR1 as MNHEY and CDR2 as SMNVEV (reference sequence). Trimming at V came to 7 bases and at J to 5 bases, leaving 6 bases not matched to a gene. This CDR3 region has 14 residues. CDR3: CASNSGGATGELFF. CDR3 DNA sequence: TGTGCCAGCAACTCCGGGGGGGCTACCGGGGAGCTGTTTTTT.

The chain recombines TRBV5-1 with TRBJ1-2, with 10 bases matching TRBD1. Looked up from germline, CDR1 is SGHRS and CDR2 is YFSETQ. J gave up 5 bases and V 4 bases, and 8 bases lay outside the gene matches. The CDR3 extends over 15 amino acids. CDR3 sequence reads: CASSVTGTGAYGYTF. Written as DNA, the CDR3 is TGCGCCAGCAGCGTAACCGGGACAGGGGCGTATGGCTACACCTTC.

The CDR3 DNA sequence: TGCAGCGTCGTACAAAACTCTGGAAACACCATATATTTT. Its translation is CSVVQNSGNTIYF. The chain combines TRBV29-1 with TRBJ1-3; D unresolved. CDR1 and CDR2 (germline): SQVTM, ANQGSEA. CDR3 length equals 13 residues. Trimming left V 6 bases short and J 0 bases short, with 9 bases between.

The rearrangement uses TRBV6-6 and TRBJ1-5; no clear D gene. Germline V gives CDR1 MNHNY, CDR2 SVGAGI (reference sequence). The CDR3 covers 12 residues. Between the trimmed V and J ends, which lost 5 bases and 5 bases, there was a span of 7 bases. CDR3 sequence reads: CASSGGDQPQHF. The CDR3 bases are TGTGCCAGCAGTGGTGGGGATCAGCCCCAGCATTTT.